The 31 T cell receptor beta chains listed next were all sequenced from one sample in a study of T cells in Graves' hyperthyroidism and ophthalmopathy. Using RNA transcripts as the source, TCR beta CDR3 regions were amplified. A set of HTBI primers served as the primers for a first-round RT-PCR of the TCR CDR3. TCRdb re-called the multiplex PCR reads through MiXCR, storing one row per CDR3 protein. The data show approximately 400,000 distinct CDR3 sequences, with about 14% seen just once and 25% to 30% held by the top ten. The sequencing sample was made of blood. The receptors come from a man aged 50 to 59 with Graves' ophthalmopathy.

In its sample, this clonotype was seen many times. The V call is TRBV29-1, the J call TRBJ2-5, with TRBD1 identical over 7 bases. V lost 6 bases and J lost 5; bases outside the gene matches: 3. This CDR3 comprises 11 residues. Germline V lookup: CDR1 SQVTM, CDR2 ANQGSEA. The CDR3 sequence is CSVLGGETQYF. The CDR3 DNA reads TGCAGCGTCTTAGGGGGCGAGACCCAGTACTTC.

There are many counts of this clonotype. This chain joins TRBV5-1 and TRBJ2-2, with a tentative D call TRBD2 (5 bases). Germline V gives CDR1 SGHRS, CDR2 YFSETQ. With 2 bases removed from V and 3 bases from J, the gap between germline ends came to 11 bases. The CDR3 is made up of 15 amino acids. CDR3 nucleotides: TGCGCCAGCAGCTTAGTTGTGGACTACACCGGGGAGCTGTTTTTT. It translates to CASSLVVDYTGELFF.

This clonotype was detected many times. The chain links TRBV12-3 or TRBV12-4 to TRBJ2-3, with 13 bases aligning to TRBD2. This CDR3 is built from 19 residues. Trimming took 3 bases from V and 1 from J; bases not matched to a gene: 10. The CDR3 loop is CASSLTGLLAGGGTDTQYF. DNA of the CDR3: TGTGCCAGCAGTTTGACAGGGTTACTAGCGGGAGGGGGCACAGATACGCAGTATTTT.

The J gene is TRBJ2-5, the V gene TRBV27; 14 positions match TRBD2. There are 17 residues in the CDR3. Germline CDR1 and CDR2: MNHEY and SMNVEV (reference sequence). Losses at the gene ends were 5 bases for V and 4 bases for J; bases not matched to a gene: 9. The CDR3 DNA sequence: TGTGCCAGCAGTACGGGACTAGCGGGAGTCAGGGCAGAGACCCAGTACTTC. It encodes CASSTGLAGVRAETQYF.

This clonotype was observed a single time. One end of the junction is discordant with germline, which a read error may explain. This chain joins TRBV5-1 and TRBJ2-7; D possibly corresponds to TRBD2 (6 bases). From germline, CDR1 is SGHRS and CDR2 YFSETQ. The CDR3 has 14 amino acids. The CDR3 DNA reads TGCGCCCGCAGCTCGGGACTGGCCCTCTACGAGCAGTACTTC. It yields the protein CARSSGLALYEQYF.

Comments on this clonotype: This may stem from a read error, because a much larger clone lies one nucleotide away. The gene calls are TRBV5-1 and TRBJ2-1; D might be TRBD2 (6 bases). The V end lost 3 bases, the J end lost 6 bases, and 13 bases lay between the germline ends. In germline, CDR1 is SGHRS, CDR2 YFSETQ. This CDR3 contains 14 residues. DNA of the CDR3: TGCGCCAGCAGCTCCGTCGGGACTGGCAATGAGCAGTTCTTC. Translation gives CASSSVGTGNEQFF.

This clonotype was recorded many times. The chain is built from TRBV11-2 and TRBJ1-1; D is unresolved. V shed 1 base and J shed 4 bases, with 16 bases lying between them. CDR3 length: 16 residues. Germline CDR1 reads SGHAT; CDR2 reads FQNNGV. The CDR3 is CASSLGAGVWVTEAFF. CDR3 bases: TGTGCCAGCAGCTTAGGCGCCGGGGTGTGGGTCACTGAAGCTTTCTTT.

The rearrangement joins TRBV10-3 to TRBJ1-1; 9 nucleotides align to TRBD1. Germline lookup yields CDR1 ENHRY and CDR2 SYGVKD. The CDR3 is 13 amino acids. The junction had 4 bases not matched to a gene; V was cut back by 6 bases and J by 5 bases. The CDR3 DNA reads TGTGCCATCAGCGGGACAGGGAGGACTGAAGCTTTCTTT. Translating gives CAISGTGRTEAFF.

At least ten counts were recorded for this clonotype. The chain has TRBV29-1 and TRBJ2-1, with 11 bases matching TRBD2. The V gene's germline CDR1 is SQVTM and CDR2 ANQGSEA. The CDR3 is 16 amino acids. V gave up 0 bases and J gave up 4 bases; unmatched junction bases: 5. The CDR3 nucleotides read TGCAGCGTTGAAGATGCTAGCGGGAGGACTTACAATGAGCAGTTCTTC. The encoded protein is CSVEDASGRTYNEQFF.

J is TRBJ2-1 and V is TRBV7-2; 7 bases line up with TRBD2. Germline CDR1 is SGHTA and CDR2 is FQGNSA. The CDR3 sequence is 13 residues long. The J segment lost 13 bases and the V segment lost 1 base, leaving 7 bases of the junction unmatched. The CDR3 loop reads CASSLGGRAVQFF. CDR3 bases: TGTGCCAGCAGCTTAGGTGGGAGGGCCGTTCAGTTCTTC.

This clonotype was recorded many times. The J gene is TRBJ2-5, the V gene TRBV12-3 or TRBV12-4; 11 bases match TRBD2. With V trimmed by 6 bases and J by 2 bases, 5 bases remained unmatched. This CDR3 contains 15 residues. CDR3 nucleotide sequence: TGTGCCAGCAGCAAAGGGACTAGCGGACAAGAGACCCAGTACTTC. Translation gives CASSKGTSGQETQYF.

This clonotype has a count of ten or more. The chain joins TRBV11-1 to TRBJ1-2, with unresolved D. V lost 5 bases and J 0 bases, leaving 10 bases between the germline ends. CDR3 length: 14 residues. Germline loops: CDR1 SGHAT, CDR2 FQDESV (reference sequence). In DNA form, the CDR3 reads TGTGCCAGCAGCCCGACCGGGGCTAACTATGGCTACACCTTC. The encoded protein is CASSPTGANYGYTF.

This clonotype has ten or more counts. Here the CDR3 reads CASSLGSSGIMGSSYEQYF. In DNA form, the CDR3 reads TGTGCCAGCAGTTTAGGGTCTAGCGGGATTATGGGTAGCTCCTACGAGCAGTACTTC. The rearrangement joins TRBV28 to TRBJ2-7, with 9 bases lining up with TRBD2. The CDR3 has 19 residues. The V segment lost 2 bases and the J segment 0 bases; nucleotides outside the gene matches: 14. Germline V CDR1 and CDR2: MDHEN, SYDVKM.

At least ten counts were recorded for this clonotype. CDR3 loop: CASSFGQDRAQHF. The CDR3 DNA follows: TGTGCCAGCAGTTTCGGTCAGGACAGGGCCCAGCATTTT. This chain uses TRBV12-3 or TRBV12-4 with TRBJ1-5, with 8 nucleotides matching TRBD1. The CDR3 is 13 amino acids. V gave up 3 bases and J gave up 11 bases; unmatched junction bases: 6.

This clonotype appeared many times. J is TRBJ2-7 and V is TRBV20-1, with 10 positions matching TRBD1. Germline trimming cut 6 bases from V and 11 bases from J; bases unmatched to any gene: 13. CDR1 and CDR2 from the germline V gene are DFQATT and SNEGSKA (reference sequence). The CDR3 runs to 13 residues. This CDR3 reads CSARTGGVQWEYF. For the CDR3, the DNA is TGCAGTGCCAGGACAGGGGGGGTCCAATGGGAGTACTTC.

This clonotype was recorded many times. The CDR3 sequence is CASSLSGSYRETQYF. The CDR3 bases are TGTGCCAGCAGTTTAAGCGGGAGTTACCGGGAGACCCAGTACTTC. J is TRBJ2-5 and V is TRBV12-3 or TRBV12-4, with 8 bases lining up with TRBD2. The junction had 7 bases not matched to a gene; V was cut back by 2 bases and J by 5 bases. The CDR3 length is 15 residues.

The chain couples TRBV29-1 to TRBJ1-5, with D unresolved. Germline CDR1 reads SQVTM; CDR2 reads ANQGSEA. Trimming left V 5 bases short and J 4 bases short, with 12 bases between. There are 13 residues in the CDR3. The CDR3 DNA reads as TGCAGCGTTAGAATACATCCTAATCAGCCCCAGCATTTT. Protein sequence: CSVRIHPNQPQHF.

Concerning this clonotype itself: At one end, the junction sequence differs from germline, possibly due to a read error. J is TRBJ2-7 and V is TRBV4-1, with 8 bases fitting TRBD2. The CDR3 totals 15 residues. Germline V lookup: CDR1 MGHRA, CDR2 YSYEKL. The CDR3 spells CASSQGRGEGYEQYF. The CDR3 nucleotides are TGTGCCAGCAGCCAAGGGCGGGGGGAAGGCTACGAGCAGTACTTC.

The table lists this clonotype with a few counts. This rearrangement joins TRBV27 to TRBJ1-2, with D possibly matching TRBD1 (5 bases). The CDR3 spans 12 residues. Germline V gene data show CDR1 as MNHEY and CDR2 as SMNVEV (reference sequence). V shed 5 bases and J shed 7 bases, with 11 bases lying between them. The DNA of the CDR3 is TGTGCCAGCAGTCCCCCCGGGGGTGGCTACACCTTC. It translates to CASSPPGGGYTF.

The chain carries TRBV18 and TRBJ1-3; no reliable D call. With 2 bases removed from V and 0 bases from J, the gap between germline ends came to 14 bases. This CDR3 is 17 amino acids long. Germline lookup yields CDR1 KGHSH and CDR2 LQKENI. For the CDR3, the DNA is TGTGCCAGCTCACCATTTGATCTGGGTAGCTCTGGAAACACCATATATTTT. Translated, it gives CASSPFDLGSSGNTIYF.

This clonotype occurred many times. The chain carries TRBV18 and TRBJ2-5, with 14 bases matching TRBD2. V shed 2 bases, J shed 2 bases, and the junction held 4 bases outside the gene matches. The germline CDR1 and CDR2 sequences are KGHSH and LQKENI. The CDR3 has 17 residues. The CDR3 spells CASSPGTSGSGQETQYF. The DNA of the CDR3 is TGTGCCAGCTCACCAGGGACTAGCGGGAGTGGGCAAGAGACCCAGTACTTC.

This clonotype occurred many times. The chain employs TRBV15 and TRBJ2-7; D perhaps matches TRBD2 (6 bases). The germline CDR1 and CDR2 sequences are LNHNV and YYDKDF (reference sequence). V lost 1 base and J lost 7, with 14 bases in between. CDR3 length: 14 amino acids. CDR3 in DNA: TGTGCCACCAGCAGAGGTCTAGCGCCTAGGGAGCAGTACTTC. It is translated as CATSRGLAPREQYF.

This clonotype was seen many times. The chain couples TRBV11-3 to TRBJ2-3; D is possibly TRBD1 (5 bases). Trimming took 5 bases from V and 6 from J, leaving 18 bases between them. This CDR3 comprises 15 residues. The germline V gene has CDR1 SGHNT and CDR2 YENEEA. CDR3 sequence reads: CASSPQQAGMDTQYF. The DNA for the CDR3 is TGTGCCAGCAGCCCGCAACAGGCAGGGATGGATACGCAGTATTTT.

This clonotype was seen repeatedly, ten times or more. This rearrangement joins TRBV11-2 to TRBJ1-1; unclear D gene. CDR1 is SGHAT and CDR2 is FQNNGV in the germline V gene. V shed 1 base and J shed 1 base, with 7 bases lying between them. The CDR3 is 14 amino acids. CDR3 bases: TGTGCCAGCAGCTTAGGGTGGCAGAACACTGAAGCTTTCTTT. It is translated as CASSLGWQNTEAFF.

This clonotype came up many times. The gene calls are TRBV6-1 and TRBJ2-3, with D maybe TRBD1 (6 bases). This CDR3 contains 12 residues. The germline V gene has CDR1 MNHNS and CDR2 SASEGT. V lost 2 bases, J lost 10 bases, and 10 bases lay in between. CDR3 region: CASSESGVAQYF. The CDR3 nucleotides read TGTGCCAGCAGTGAATCAGGGGTAGCGCAGTATTTT.

This clonotype was counted a few times. This rearrangement joins TRBV5-4 to TRBJ2-5, with D possibly TRBD2 on 5 matching bases. The CDR3 length is 13 residues. Deletions cut 4 bases from V and 3 bases from J, with 10 bases between. The germline V gene has CDR1 SGHNT and CDR2 YYREEE (reference sequence). The CDR3 loop is CASSGLAEETQYF. The CDR3, as DNA: TGTGCCAGCAGCGGACTGGCGGAAGAGACCCAGTACTTC.

This clonotype has a count of ten or more. The rearrangement links TRBV27 to TRBJ1-2, with D hard to call. The length of the CDR3 is 15 residues. Trimming shortened V by 2 bases and J by 2 bases, and 12 bases separated the two germline ends. The germline V gene has CDR1 MNHEY and CDR2 SMNVEV (reference sequence). The CDR3 DNA sequence: TGTGCCAGCAGTTTAGGCCTCGCCCGAAACTATGGCTACACCTTC. This translates into CASSLGLARNYGYTF.

This clonotype showed up just a few times. This chain joins TRBV19 and TRBJ2-3; 9 positions match TRBD2. CDR1 LNHDA and CDR2 SQIVND come from the germline V gene (reference sequence). The CDR3 loop spans 15 amino acids. The junction had 8 bases not matched to a gene; V was cut back by 6 bases and J by 4 bases. The CDR3 sequence: CASRFSGSGADTQYF. The CDR3 DNA follows: TGTGCCAGTAGATTTAGCGGGAGTGGGGCAGATACGCAGTATTTT.

The gene calls are TRBV7-9 and TRBJ2-4; D possibly corresponds to TRBD1 (6 bases). The V gene's germline CDR1 is SEHNR and CDR2 FQNEAQ (reference sequence). The V end was cut by 2 bases, the J end by 8 bases, with 13 bases between. The CDR3 totals 14 residues. This CDR3 reads CASSLFSGADIQYF. As DNA, the CDR3 is TGTGCCAGCAGCTTATTTTCAGGGGCGGACATTCAGTACTTC.

This clonotype came up a few times. V is TRBV19 and J is TRBJ1-5, with a tentative D call TRBD1 (6 bases). The CDR3 is 15 residues long. The V end lost 3 bases, the J end lost 1 base, and 10 bases lay between the germline ends. The germline V gene encodes CDR1 LNHDA and CDR2 SQIVND (reference sequence). The CDR3 reads CASSMARGSNQPQHF. The CDR3 DNA sequence: TGTGCCAGTAGTATGGCCAGGGGCAGCAATCAGCCCCAGCATTTT.

This clonotype came up a few times. This sequence joins TRBV11-3 and TRBJ2-1, with 13 bases aligning to TRBD2. The CDR3 runs to 15 residues. J was trimmed by 7 bases and V by 4 bases; bases with no gene match: 4. CDR1 is SGHNT, CDR2 YENEEA, per germline. The CDR3 bases are TGTGCCAGCAGCTGGACTAGCGGGAGTTTAAATGAGCAGTTCTTC. It specifies CASSWTSGSLNEQFF.